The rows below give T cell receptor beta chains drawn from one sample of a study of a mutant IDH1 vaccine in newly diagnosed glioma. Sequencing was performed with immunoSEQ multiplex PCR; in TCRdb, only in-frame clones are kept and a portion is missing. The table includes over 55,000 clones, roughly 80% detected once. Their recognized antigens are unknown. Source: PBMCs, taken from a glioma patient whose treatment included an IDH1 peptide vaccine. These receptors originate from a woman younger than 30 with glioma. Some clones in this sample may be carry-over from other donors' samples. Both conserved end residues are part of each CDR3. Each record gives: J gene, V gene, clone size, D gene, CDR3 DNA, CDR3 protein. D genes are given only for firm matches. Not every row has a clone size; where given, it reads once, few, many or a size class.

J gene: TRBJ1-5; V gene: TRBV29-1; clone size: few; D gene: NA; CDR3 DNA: TGCAGCGTTGGATGGGCAGAAGGTCAGCCCCAGCATTTT; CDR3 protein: CSVGWAEGQPQHF
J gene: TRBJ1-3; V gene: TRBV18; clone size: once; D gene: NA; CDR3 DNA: TGTGCCAGCTCACCACCGGCCGGGGGCTCCGACGGAAACACCATATATTTT; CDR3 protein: CASSPPAGGSDGNTIYF
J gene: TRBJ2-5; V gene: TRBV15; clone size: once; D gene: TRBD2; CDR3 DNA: TGTGCCACCCAACTAGCGGGAGGGCCGTACCAAGAGACCCGGTACTTC; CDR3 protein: CATQLAGGPYQETRYF
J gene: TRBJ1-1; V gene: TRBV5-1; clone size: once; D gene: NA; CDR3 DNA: TGCGCCAGCAGCTTGGCCGCTAGGGAGAACACTGAAGCTTTCTTT; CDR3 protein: CASSLAARENTEAFF
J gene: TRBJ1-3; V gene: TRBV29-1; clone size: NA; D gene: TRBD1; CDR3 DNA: TGCAGCGTCACAGGGGGTAGAGGAAACACCATATATTTT; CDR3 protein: CSVTGGRGNTIYF
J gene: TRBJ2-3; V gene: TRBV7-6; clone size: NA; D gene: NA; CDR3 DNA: TGTGCCAGCAGCTTAGGAGGGGTGATCACAGATACGCAGTATTTT; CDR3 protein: CASSLGGVITDTQYF
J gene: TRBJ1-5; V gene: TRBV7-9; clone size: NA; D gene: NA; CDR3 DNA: TGTGCCAGCAGCCCGCCGGAGGGACAGCCCCAGCATTTT; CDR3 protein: CASSPPEGQPQHF
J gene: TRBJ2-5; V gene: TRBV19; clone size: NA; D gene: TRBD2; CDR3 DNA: TGTGCCAGTAGTATCTTAGCGGGGGGTAGCGAGACCCAGTACTTC; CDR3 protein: CASSILAGGSETQYF
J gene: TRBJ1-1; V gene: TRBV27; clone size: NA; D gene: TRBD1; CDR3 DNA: TGTGCCAGCAGTTCCTCATGGACAGGGGGCACTGAAGCTTTCTTT; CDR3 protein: CASSSSWTGGTEAFF
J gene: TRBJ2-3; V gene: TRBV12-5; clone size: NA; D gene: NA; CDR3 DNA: TGTGCTAGTGGTTTGATGTCGTTAACCCTCTTCTTT; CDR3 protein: CASGLMSLTLFF
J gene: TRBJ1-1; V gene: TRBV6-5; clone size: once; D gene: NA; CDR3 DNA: TGTGCCAGCAGGTCCGGCTTCACTGAAGCTTTCTTT; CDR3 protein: CASRSGFTEAFF
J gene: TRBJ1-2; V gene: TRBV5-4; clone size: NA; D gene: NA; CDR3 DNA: TGTGCCAGCAGCTCCTGGGGGGCGAGTTTAGGGGTCTATGGCTACACCTTC; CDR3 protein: CASSSWGASLGVYGYTF
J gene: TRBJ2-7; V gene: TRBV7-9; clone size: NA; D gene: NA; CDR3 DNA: TGTGCCAGCAGCGCCGCTTACGAGCAGTACTTC; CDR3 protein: CASSAAYEQYF
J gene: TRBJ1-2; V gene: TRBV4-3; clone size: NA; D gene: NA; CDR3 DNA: TGCGCCAGCAGCCAAGATCCTTCCAGGGATTTCGGATATGGCTACACCTTC; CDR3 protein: CASSQDPSRDFGYGYTF
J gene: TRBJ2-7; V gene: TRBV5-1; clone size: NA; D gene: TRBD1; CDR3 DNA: TGCGCCAGCAGCTTGGCCTCGAAACAGGGGGGCTACGAGCAGTACTTC; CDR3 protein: CASSLASKQGGYEQYF
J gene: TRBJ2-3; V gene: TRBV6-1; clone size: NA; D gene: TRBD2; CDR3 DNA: TGTGCCAGCAGTGAAAGGTGGGGGAGGGGAGTGGCAGATACGCAGTATTTT; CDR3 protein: CASSERWGRGVADTQYF
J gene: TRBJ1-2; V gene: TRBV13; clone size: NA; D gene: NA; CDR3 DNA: TGTGCCAGCAGCTTGGCCAGGGGTGTTTTAGGCTACACCTTC; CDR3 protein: CASSLARGVLGYTF
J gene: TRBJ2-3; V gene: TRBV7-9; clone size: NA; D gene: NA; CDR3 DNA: TGTGCCAGCAGCTTAGGAGGGGGGTTCACAGATACGCAGTATTTT; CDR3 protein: CASSLGGGFTDTQYF
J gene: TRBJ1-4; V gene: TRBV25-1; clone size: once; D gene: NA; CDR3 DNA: TGTGCCAGCAGTGTCTTACCCCCGGGGGGAAGGGAAAAACTGTTTTTT; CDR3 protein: CASSVLPPGGREKLFF
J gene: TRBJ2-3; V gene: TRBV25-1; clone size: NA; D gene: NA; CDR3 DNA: TGTGCCAGCAGTGTAGGTCCCGGAGGGGCAGATACGCAGTATTTT; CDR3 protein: CASSVGPGGADTQYF
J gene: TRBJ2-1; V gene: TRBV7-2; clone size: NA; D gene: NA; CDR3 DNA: TGTGCCAGCAGCTTAGCGCTCGAGGGGGGGGGCCACAATGAGCAGTTCTTC; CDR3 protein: CASSLALEGGGHNEQFF
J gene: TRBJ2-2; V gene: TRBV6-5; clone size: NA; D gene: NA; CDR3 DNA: TGTGCCAGCAGTTACTCTTTCTGGGGAGGAACTGGGGAGCTGTTTTTT; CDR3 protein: CASSYSFWGGTGELFF
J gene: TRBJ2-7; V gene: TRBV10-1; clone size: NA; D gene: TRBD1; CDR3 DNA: TGCGCCAGCAGTGAAGGGACAGGGCGCGAGCAGTACTTC; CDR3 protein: CASSEGTGREQYF
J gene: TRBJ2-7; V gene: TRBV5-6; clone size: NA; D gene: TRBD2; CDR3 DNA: TGTGCCAGCAGGCCTGGGGGACTAGCGGAGCAGTACTTC; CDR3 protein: CASRPGGLAEQYF
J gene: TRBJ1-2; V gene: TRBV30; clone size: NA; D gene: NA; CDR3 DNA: TGTGCCTGGAAAACGGATTTTTTAGGTGGCTACACCTTC; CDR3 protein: CAWKTDFLGGYTF
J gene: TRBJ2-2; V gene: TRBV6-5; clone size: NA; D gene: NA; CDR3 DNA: TGTGCCAGCAGAAGACAGGCCGGGGAGCTGTTTTTT; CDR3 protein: CASRRQAGELFF
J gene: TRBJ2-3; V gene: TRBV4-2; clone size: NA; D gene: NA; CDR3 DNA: TGTGCCAGCAGCCAAATAACGGCAGTGAGGACAGATACGCAGTATTTT; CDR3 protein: CASSQITAVRTDTQYF
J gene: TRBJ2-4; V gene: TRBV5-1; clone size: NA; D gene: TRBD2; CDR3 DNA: TGCGCCAGCAGCTTGGAGTTAGCGGGTGGGGACATTCAGTACTTC; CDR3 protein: CASSLELAGGDIQYF
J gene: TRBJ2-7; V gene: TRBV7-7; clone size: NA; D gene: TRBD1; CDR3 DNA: TGTGCTAGCACCCAGACAGGGGACCTCTCCTACGAGCAGTACTTC; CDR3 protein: CASTQTGDLSYEQYF
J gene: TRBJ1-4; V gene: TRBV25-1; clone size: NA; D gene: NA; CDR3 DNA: TGTGCCAGCAGTGATGAACAGATTTCAACTAATGAAAAACTGTTTTTT; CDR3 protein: CASSDEQISTNEKLFF